What follows describes a single TCR beta chain. This specimen belongs to a study of blood T cell repertoires in COVID-19. Study summary: The United States, Italy and Spain supplied acute and convalescent COVID-19 samples. T cells, B-cell-depleted T cells, or PBMCs provided the cDNA or gDNA that served as material.

The germline V gene has CDR1 MNHEY and CDR2 SVGAGI. The CDR3 spans 11 residues. V lost 4 bases and J lost 12; bases outside the gene matches: 5. Authors' processing steps: Reference gene primer amplification in the assay estimated nucleated cell counts. TCRdb's copy holds only in-frame clones and misses some; the assay was immunoSEQ multiplex PCR. That table furnishes V, J and clone size, whereas the DNA furnished D and trimming. The sample holds fewer than 250,000 clones; roughly nine tenths are singletons and the top ten take around 1.6%. The sample was peripheral blood. This rearrangement joins TRBV6-5 to TRBJ1-1; 7 nucleotides line up with TRBD1. The receptor comes from a man aged 65-85 years with acute or convalescent COVID-19. This CDR3 is CASSSTGLTFF. CDR3 bases: TGTGCCAGCAGTTCGACAGGGTTAACTTTCTTT.